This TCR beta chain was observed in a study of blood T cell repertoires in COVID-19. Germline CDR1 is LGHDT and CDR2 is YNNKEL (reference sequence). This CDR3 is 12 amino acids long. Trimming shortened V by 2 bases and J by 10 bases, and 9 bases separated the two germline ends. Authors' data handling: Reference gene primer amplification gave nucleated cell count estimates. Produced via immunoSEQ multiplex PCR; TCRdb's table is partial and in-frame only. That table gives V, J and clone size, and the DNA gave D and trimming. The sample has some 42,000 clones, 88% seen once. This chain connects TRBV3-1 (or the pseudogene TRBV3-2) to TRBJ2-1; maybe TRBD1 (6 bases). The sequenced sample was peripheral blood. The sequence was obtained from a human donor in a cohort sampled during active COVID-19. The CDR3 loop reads CASSQLQGEQFF. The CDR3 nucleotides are TGTGCCAGCAGCCAACTGCAGGGGGAGCAGTTCTTC.